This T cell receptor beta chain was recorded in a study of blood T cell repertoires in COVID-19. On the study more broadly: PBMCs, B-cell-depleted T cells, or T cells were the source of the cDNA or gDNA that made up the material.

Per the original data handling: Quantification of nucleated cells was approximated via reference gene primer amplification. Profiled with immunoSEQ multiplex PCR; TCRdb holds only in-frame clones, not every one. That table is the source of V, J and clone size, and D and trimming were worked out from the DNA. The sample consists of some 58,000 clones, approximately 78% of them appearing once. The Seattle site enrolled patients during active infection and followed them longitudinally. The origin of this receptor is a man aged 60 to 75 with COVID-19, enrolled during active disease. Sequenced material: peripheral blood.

The CDR3 nucleotides read TGTGCCAGCAGCCAATTAACAGGGGGGGCCACTGAAGCTTTCTTT. Translation: CASSQLTGGATEAFF. V and J are TRBV4-2 and TRBJ1-1; 8 nucleotides match TRBD1. The CDR3 length is 15 residues. CDR1 LGHNA and CDR2 YNFKEQ come from the germline V gene. The V segment lost 2 bases and the J segment 4 bases; nucleotides outside the gene matches: 6.